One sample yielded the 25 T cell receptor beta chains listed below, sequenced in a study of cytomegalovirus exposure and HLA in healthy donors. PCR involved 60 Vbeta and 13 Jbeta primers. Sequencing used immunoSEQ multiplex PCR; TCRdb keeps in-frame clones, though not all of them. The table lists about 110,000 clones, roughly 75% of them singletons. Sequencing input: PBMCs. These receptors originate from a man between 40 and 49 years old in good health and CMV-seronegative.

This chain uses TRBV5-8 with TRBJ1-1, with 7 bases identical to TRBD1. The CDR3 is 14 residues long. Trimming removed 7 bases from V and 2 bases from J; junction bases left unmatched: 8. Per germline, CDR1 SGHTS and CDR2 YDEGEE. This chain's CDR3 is CASGEDRRNTEAFF. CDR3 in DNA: TGTGCCAGCGGAGAGGACAGGAGAAACACTGAAGCTTTCTTT.

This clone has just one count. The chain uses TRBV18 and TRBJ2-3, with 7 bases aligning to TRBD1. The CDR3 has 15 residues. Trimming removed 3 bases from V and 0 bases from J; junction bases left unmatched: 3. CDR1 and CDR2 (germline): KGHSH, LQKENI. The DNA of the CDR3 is TGTGCCAGCTCACCGTGGACAGGTAGCACAGATACGCAGTATTTT. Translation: CASSPWTGSTDTQYF.

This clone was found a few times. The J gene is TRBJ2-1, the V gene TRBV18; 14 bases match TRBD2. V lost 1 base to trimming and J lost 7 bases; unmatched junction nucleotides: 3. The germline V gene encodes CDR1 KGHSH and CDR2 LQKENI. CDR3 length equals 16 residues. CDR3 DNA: TGTGCCAGCTCACCACGACTAGCGGGGGGGATGAATGAGCAGTTCTTC. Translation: CASSPRLAGGMNEQFF.

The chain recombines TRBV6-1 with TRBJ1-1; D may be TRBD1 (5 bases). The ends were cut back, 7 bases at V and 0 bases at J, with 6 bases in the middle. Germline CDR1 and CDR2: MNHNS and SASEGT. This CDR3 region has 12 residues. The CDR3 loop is CASKTVNTEAFF. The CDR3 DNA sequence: TGTGCCAGCAAGACAGTGAACACTGAAGCTTTCTTT.

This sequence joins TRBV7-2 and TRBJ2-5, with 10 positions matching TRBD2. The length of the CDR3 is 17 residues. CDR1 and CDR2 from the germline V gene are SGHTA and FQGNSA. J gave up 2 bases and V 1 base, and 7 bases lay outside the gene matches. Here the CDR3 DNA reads TGTGCCAGCAGCTTAGTTGTAGCGGGGGGCTATCAAGAGACCCAGTACTTC. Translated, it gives CASSLVVAGGYQETQYF.

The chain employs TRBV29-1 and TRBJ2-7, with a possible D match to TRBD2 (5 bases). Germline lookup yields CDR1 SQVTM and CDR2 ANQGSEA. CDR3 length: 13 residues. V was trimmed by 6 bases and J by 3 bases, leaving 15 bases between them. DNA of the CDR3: TGCAGCGTCCTAGGCCTAGCCGGCTACGAGCAGTACTTC. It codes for CSVLGLAGYEQYF.

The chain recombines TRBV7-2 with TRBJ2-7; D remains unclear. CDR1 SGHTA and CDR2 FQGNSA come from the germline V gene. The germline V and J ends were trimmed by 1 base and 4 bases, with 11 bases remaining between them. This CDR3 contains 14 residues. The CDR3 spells CASSLGHSGYEQYF. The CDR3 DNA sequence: TGTGCCAGCAGCTTAGGACACTCAGGATACGAGCAGTACTTC.

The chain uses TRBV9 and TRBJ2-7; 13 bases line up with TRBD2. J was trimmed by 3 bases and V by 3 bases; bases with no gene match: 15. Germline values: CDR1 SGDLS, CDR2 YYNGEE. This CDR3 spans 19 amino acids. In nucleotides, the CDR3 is TGTGCCAGCAGCGCAGAAAATCCAGGACTAGCGGGGGCTCACTACGAGCAGTACTTC. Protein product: CASSAENPGLAGAHYEQYF. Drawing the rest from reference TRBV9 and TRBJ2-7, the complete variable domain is DSGVTQTPKHLITATGQRVTLRCSPRSGDLSVYWYQQSLDQGLQFLIQYYNGEERAKGNILERFSAQQFPDLHSELNLSSLELGDSALYFCASSAENPGLAGAHYEQYFGPGTRLTVT.

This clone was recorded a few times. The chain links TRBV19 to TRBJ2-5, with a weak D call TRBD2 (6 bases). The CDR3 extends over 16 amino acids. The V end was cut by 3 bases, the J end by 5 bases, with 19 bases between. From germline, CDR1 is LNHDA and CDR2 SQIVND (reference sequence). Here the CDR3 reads CASSIAGGREYETQYF. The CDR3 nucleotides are TGTGCCAGTAGTATCGCGGGCGGCCGGGAGTATGAGACCCAGTACTTC.

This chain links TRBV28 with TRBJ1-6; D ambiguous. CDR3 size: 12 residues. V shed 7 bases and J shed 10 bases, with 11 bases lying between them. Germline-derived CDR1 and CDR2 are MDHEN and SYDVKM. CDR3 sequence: CASITESSPLHF. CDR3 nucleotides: TGTGCCAGCATTACAGAGTCCTCACCCCTCCACTTT.

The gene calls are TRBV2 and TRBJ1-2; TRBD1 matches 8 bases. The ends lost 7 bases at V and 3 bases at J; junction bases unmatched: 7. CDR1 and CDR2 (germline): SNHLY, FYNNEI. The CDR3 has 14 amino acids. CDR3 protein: CASISDREDYGYTF. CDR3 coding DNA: TGTGCCAGCATTTCGGACAGGGAGGACTATGGCTACACCTTC.

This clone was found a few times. The CDR3 DNA follows: TGTGCCAGCAGCTTCGGGACTAGCGGGGACTCCGGGGAGCTGTTTTTT. Amino acids: CASSFGTSGDSGELFF. The V gene is TRBV7-6, the J gene TRBJ2-2, with 13 bases matching TRBD2. From germline, CDR1 is SGHVS and CDR2 FNYEAQ. The CDR3 runs to 16 residues. Germline trimming cut 3 bases from V and 6 bases from J; bases unmatched to any gene: 4.

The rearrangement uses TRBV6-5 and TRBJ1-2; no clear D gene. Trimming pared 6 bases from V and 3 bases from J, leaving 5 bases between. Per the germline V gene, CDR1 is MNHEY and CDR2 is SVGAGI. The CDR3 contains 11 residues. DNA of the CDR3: TGTGCCAGCAGGCAGGACTATGGCTACACCTTC. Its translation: CASRQDYGYTF.

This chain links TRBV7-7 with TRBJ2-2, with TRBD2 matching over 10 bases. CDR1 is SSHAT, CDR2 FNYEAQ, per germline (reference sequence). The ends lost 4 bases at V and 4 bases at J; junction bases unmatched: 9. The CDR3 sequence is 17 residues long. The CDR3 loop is CASSSYTSGASTGELFF. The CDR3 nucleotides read TGTGCCAGCAGCTCCTATACTAGCGGGGCTAGCACCGGGGAGCTGTTTTTT.

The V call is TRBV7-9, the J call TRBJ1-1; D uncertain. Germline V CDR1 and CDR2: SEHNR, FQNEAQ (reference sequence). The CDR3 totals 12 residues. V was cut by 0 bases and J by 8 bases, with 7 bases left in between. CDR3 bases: TGTGCCAGCAGCTTAGCGTCGGGGGAAGCTTTCTTT. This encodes CASSLASGEAFF. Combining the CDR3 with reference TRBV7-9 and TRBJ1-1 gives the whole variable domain DTGVSQNPRHKITKRGQNVTFRCDPISEHNRLYWYRQTLGQGPEFLTYFQNEAQLEKSRLLSDRFSAERPKGSFSTLEIQRTEQGDSAMYLCASSLASGEAFFGQGTRLTVV.

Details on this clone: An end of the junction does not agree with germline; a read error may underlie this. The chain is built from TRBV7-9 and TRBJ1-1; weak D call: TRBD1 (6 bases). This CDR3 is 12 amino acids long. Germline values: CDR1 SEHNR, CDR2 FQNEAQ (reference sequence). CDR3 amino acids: CSSSFGQSGAFF. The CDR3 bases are TGTTCCAGCAGCTTTGGACAGTCCGGAGCTTTCTTT. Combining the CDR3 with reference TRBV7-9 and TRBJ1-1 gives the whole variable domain DTGVSQNPRHKITKRGQNVTFRCDPISEHNRLYWYRQTLGQGPEFLTYFQNEAQLEKSRLLSDRFSAERPKGSFSTLEIQRTEQGDSAMYLCSSSFGQSGAFFGQGTRLTVV.

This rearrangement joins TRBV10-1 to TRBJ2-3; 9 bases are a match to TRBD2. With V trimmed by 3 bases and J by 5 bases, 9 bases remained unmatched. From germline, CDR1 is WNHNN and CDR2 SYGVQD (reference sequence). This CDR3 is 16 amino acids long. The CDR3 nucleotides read TGCGCCAGCAGTGACCCACGAGGTAGCGGGGGAGATACGCAGTATTTT. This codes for CASSDPRGSGGDTQYF.

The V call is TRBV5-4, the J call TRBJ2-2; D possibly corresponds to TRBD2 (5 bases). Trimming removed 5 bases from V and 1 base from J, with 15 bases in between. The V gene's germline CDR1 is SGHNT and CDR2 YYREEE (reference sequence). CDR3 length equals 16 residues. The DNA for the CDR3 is TGTGCCAGCAGAAACCGAGGGCGACAGAACACCGGGGAGCTGTTTTTT. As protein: CASRNRGRQNTGELFF.

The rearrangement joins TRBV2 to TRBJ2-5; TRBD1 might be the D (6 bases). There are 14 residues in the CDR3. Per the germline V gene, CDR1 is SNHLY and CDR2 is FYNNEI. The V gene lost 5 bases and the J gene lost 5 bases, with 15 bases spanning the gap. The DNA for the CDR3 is TGTGCCAGCAGTTACGTACAGGGTGGGGAGACCCAGTACTTC. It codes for CASSYVQGGETQYF.

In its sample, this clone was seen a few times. The CDR3 reads CASARDRVSNEQYF. The CDR3 DNA reads TGTGCCAGCGCCCGCGACAGAGTAAGCAACGAGCAGTACTTC. This sequence joins TRBV6-1 and TRBJ2-7; maybe TRBD1 (5 bases). V was cut by 8 bases and J by 5 bases, with 19 bases left in between. The germline CDR1 and CDR2 sequences are MNHNS and SASEGT. The CDR3 runs to 14 residues.

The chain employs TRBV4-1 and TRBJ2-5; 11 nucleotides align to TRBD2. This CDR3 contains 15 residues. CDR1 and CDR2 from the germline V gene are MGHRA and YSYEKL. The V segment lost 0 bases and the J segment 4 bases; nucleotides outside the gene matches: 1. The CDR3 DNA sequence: TGCGCCAGCAGCCAAGATAGCGGGGGGGGAGAGACCCAGTACTTC. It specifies CASSQDSGGGETQYF.

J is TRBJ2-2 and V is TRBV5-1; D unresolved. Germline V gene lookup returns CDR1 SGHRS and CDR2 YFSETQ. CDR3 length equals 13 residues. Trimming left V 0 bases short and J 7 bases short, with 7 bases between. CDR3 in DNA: TGCGCCAGCAGCTTGGATAACGGCGGGGAGCTGTTTTTT. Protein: CASSLDNGGELFF.

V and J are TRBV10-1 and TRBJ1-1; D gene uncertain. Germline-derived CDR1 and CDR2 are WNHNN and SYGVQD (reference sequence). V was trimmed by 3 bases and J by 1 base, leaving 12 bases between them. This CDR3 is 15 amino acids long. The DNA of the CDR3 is TGCGCCAGCAGTGACCTTCAGCGGAGGAACACTGAAGCTTTCTTT. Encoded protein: CASSDLQRRNTEAFF.

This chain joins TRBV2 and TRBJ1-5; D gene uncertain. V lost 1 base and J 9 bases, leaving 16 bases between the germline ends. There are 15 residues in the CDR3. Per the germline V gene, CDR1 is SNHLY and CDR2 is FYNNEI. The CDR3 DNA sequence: TGTGCCAGCAGTGAAGGGGGAGGTAGTGTCCCGCCCCAGCATTTT. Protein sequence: CASSEGGGSVPPQHF.

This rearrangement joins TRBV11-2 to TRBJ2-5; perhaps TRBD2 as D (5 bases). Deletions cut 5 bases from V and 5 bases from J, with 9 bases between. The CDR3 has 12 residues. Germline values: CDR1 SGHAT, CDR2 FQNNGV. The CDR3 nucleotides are TGTGCCAGCAGCGAGGGTAGGGAGACCCAGTACTTC. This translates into CASSEGRETQYF.